These 17 T cell receptor beta chains were sequenced from one sample in a study of CD4 T cells in relation to SARS-CoV-2 and coronaviruses. What these receptors recognize is not known. The repertoire was sequenced with immunoSEQ multiplex PCR; TCRdb's copy has only in-frame clones and lacks some. The sample lists about 21,000 clones, about three quarters occurring once. Before the COVID-19 pandemic, during about 2010-2018, CD4+ T cells were taken from unexposed donors. CD4+ T cells were isolated from the cells after 10 days of culture. Sequencing was carried out using CD4+ T cells from PBMCs, cultured in vitro. The receptors stem from a human donor in good health.

The chain links TRBV27 to TRBJ2-1; possibly TRBD1 for D (8 bases). V was clipped by 2 bases and J by 9 bases, with 26 bases between them. Germline V lookup: CDR1 MNHEY, CDR2 SMNVEV (reference sequence). The length of the CDR3 is 18 residues. This CDR3 reads CASSLGMGGHRGSGEQFF. CDR3 DNA: TGTGCCAGCAGTTTAGGAATGGGGGGGCACAGGGGGTCCGGTGAGCAGTTCTTC.

The gene calls are TRBV2 and TRBJ2-1, with D unresolved. V gave up 3 bases and J gave up 7 bases, with 7 bases separating them. Germline CDR1 reads SNHLY; CDR2 reads FYNNEI. The CDR3 totals 12 residues. CDR3: CASSDLGNEQFF. CDR3 nucleotide sequence: TGTGCCAGCAGTGATCTGGGAAATGAGCAGTTCTTC.

V gene TRBV19 combines with J gene TRBJ2-5; D is unclear. Germline CDR1 and CDR2: LNHDA and SQIVND (reference sequence). The V gene lost 1 base and the J gene lost 5 bases, with 8 bases spanning the gap. The CDR3 sequence is 13 residues long. The CDR3 DNA reads TGTGCCAGTAGTATAGGTCCTTGGGAGACCCAGTACTTC. Amino acid sequence: CASSIGPWETQYF.

V usage is TRBV14 and J usage is TRBJ1-5; tentative D call: TRBD1 (6 bases). This CDR3 spans 14 amino acids. V lost 1 base and J 5 bases, leaving 9 bases between the germline ends. Germline loops: CDR1 SGHDN, CDR2 FVKESK. CDR3 in amino acids: CASSQAAGDQPQHF. CDR3 bases: TGTGCCAGCAGCCAAGCGGCAGGGGATCAGCCCCAGCATTTT.

The chain couples TRBV5-6 to TRBJ2-1; 8 nucleotides match TRBD2. This CDR3 spans 16 amino acids. Germline V CDR1 and CDR2: SGHDT, YYEEEE. Trimming removed 4 bases from V and 9 bases from J; junction bases left unmatched: 15. CDR3 amino acids: CASSGSGTRILTEQFF. The CDR3 DNA is TGTGCCAGCAGCGGGAGCGGGACTAGGATTTTGACTGAGCAGTTCTTC.

This sequence joins TRBV18 and TRBJ2-2; TRBD2 is a possible D gene (6 bases). V was trimmed by 1 base and J by 5 bases, leaving 8 bases between them. Germline V lookup: CDR1 KGHSH, CDR2 LQKENI. The CDR3 has 14 amino acids. CDR3 sequence: CASSPLRETGELFF. The CDR3 DNA is TGTGCCAGCTCACCACTTCGGGAGACCGGGGAGCTGTTTTTT.

This sequence joins TRBV15 and TRBJ1-1; no clear D gene. V was shortened by 0 bases and J by 0 bases, with 11 bases between the two germline ends. This CDR3 is built from 16 residues. Germline CDR1 reads LNHNV; CDR2 reads YYDKDF (reference sequence). The DNA for the CDR3 is TGTGCCACCAGCAGAGATTACGAACTTTTGAACACTGAAGCTTTCTTT. As protein: CATSRDYELLNTEAFF.

The V call is TRBV28, the J call TRBJ2-1; TRBD2 is a possible D gene (6 bases). Germline lookup yields CDR1 MDHEN and CDR2 SYDVKM. This CDR3 has 16 residues. Trimming shortened V by 5 bases and J by 1 base, and 15 bases separated the two germline ends. For the CDR3, the DNA is TGTGCCAGCAGTCCCATGATCGGGGGTTCCTACAATGAGCAGTTCTTC. Its protein product is CASSPMIGGSYNEQFF.

The chain's CDR3 is CASVVPSTDTQYF. In DNA, the CDR3 is TGTGCTAGTGTTGTCCCGAGCACAGATACGCAGTATTTT. The chain recombines TRBV12-5 with TRBJ2-3; D remains unclear. Germline-derived CDR1 and CDR2 are LGHNT and FRNRAP. V lost 7 bases and J lost 0, with 8 bases in between. This CDR3 spans 13 amino acids.

The chain carries TRBV9 and TRBJ2-7, with D perhaps TRBD1 or TRBD2 (5 bases each). Germline CDR1 SGDLS, CDR2 YYNGEE. The CDR3 has 12 residues. With 0 bases removed from V and 7 bases from J, the gap between germline ends came to 8 bases. The CDR3 DNA reads as TGTGCCAGCAGCGTAGGGGACGGTGAGCAGTACTTC. Protein: CASSVGDGEQYF.

This clone has just one count. V gene TRBV5-1 combines with J gene TRBJ2-7; either TRBD1 or TRBD2 may fit D (5 bases each). V lost 0 bases and J lost 3, with 13 bases in between. The CDR3 covers 15 residues. Germline V lookup: CDR1 SGHRS, CDR2 YFSETQ. The CDR3: CASSLALGVNYEQYF. CDR3 nucleotide sequence: TGCGCCAGCAGCTTGGCGTTGGGGGTAAACTACGAGCAGTACTTC.

This clone was detected once. The rearrangement joins TRBV19 to TRBJ1-5, with 7 bases that match TRBD1. V gave up 6 bases and J gave up 0 bases; unmatched junction bases: 11. The CDR3 is 17 residues long. Germline values: CDR1 LNHDA, CDR2 SQIVND (reference sequence). CDR3 sequence: CASSPLEGAPSNQPQHF. Written as DNA, the CDR3 is TGTGCCAGTAGCCCTTTGGAGGGGGCCCCTAGCAATCAGCCCCAGCATTTT.

The rearrangement links TRBV27 to TRBJ2-1; 12 bases match TRBD2. V shed 6 bases, J shed 8 bases, and the junction held 11 bases outside the gene matches. Germline V gene data show CDR1 as MNHEY and CDR2 as SMNVEV (reference sequence). This CDR3 is built from 16 residues. This CDR3 is CASRKLAGGFGDEQFF. CDR3 DNA: TGTGCCAGCAGGAAACTAGCGGGAGGCTTTGGGGATGAGCAGTTCTTC.

Within the sample, this clone is large. The chain recombines TRBV7-9 with TRBJ2-5; D not certain. The V gene's germline CDR1 is SEHNR and CDR2 FQNEAQ (reference sequence). The CDR3 is 14 amino acids. Trimming took 5 bases from V and 5 from J, leaving 15 bases between them. The CDR3 is CASSLIVSTETQYF. CDR3 nucleotide sequence: TGTGCCAGCAGCCTTATTGTTTCCACCGAGACCCAGTACTTC.

The V and J genes are TRBV19 and TRBJ1-1; D is perhaps TRBD1 (5 bases). V was pared by 5 bases and J by 0 bases, with 16 bases between. The CDR3 is made up of 16 amino acids. Germline assignment: CDR1 LNHDA and CDR2 SQIVND (reference sequence). CDR3 bases: TGTGCCAGTAGTCGGGACTCCGGCTTCTTGAACACTGAAGCTTTCTTT. It specifies CASSRDSGFLNTEAFF.

Remarks on this clone: Because the CDR3's place on the DNA is in doubt, the DNA is left out and the CDR3 is given as listed by TCRdb. This chain connects TRBV6-5 to TRBJ2-1; TRBD2 is the table's D call, not checked against the DNA. Counting both end residues, the CDR3 totals 15 amino acids. The V gene's germline CDR1 is MNHEY and CDR2 SVGAGI. Here the CDR3 reads CASSTSASGYNEQFF.

This chain joins TRBV11-1 and TRBJ2-1; D is perhaps TRBD2 (6 bases). Germline assignment: CDR1 SGHAT and CDR2 FQDESV (reference sequence). The V end was cut by 5 bases, the J end by 5 bases, with 13 bases between. The CDR3 totals 14 residues. The CDR3 loop reads CASSLSGLDNEQFF. In DNA form, the CDR3 reads TGTGCCAGCAGCCTCAGCGGGTTAGACAATGAGCAGTTCTTC. The whole variable domain, remainder taken from reference TRBV11-1 and TRBJ2-1, is EAEVAQSPRYKITEKSQAVAFWCDPISGHATLYWYRQILGQGPELLVQFQDESVVDDSQLPKDRFSAERLKGVDSTLKIQPAELGDSAMYLCASSLSGLDNEQFFGPGTRLTVL.